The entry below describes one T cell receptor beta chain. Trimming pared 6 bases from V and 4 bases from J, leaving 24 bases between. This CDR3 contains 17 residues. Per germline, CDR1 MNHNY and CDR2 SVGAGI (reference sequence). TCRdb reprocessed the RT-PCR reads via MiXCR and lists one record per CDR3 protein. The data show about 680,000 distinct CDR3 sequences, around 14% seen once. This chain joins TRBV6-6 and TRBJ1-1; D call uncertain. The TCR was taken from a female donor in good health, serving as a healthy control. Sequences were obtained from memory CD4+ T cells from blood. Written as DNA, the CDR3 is TGTGCCAGCAGGTACCTGGCCGAGGGCTTGGGGAGCACTGAAGCTTTCTTT. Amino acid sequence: CASRYLAEGLGSTEAFF.